The present entry profiles one T cell receptor (beta chain) with its context. The antigen is undetermined. The sample belongs to a study of a mutant IDH1 vaccine in newly diagnosed glioma. The repertoire was sequenced with immunoSEQ multiplex PCR; TCRdb's copy has only in-frame clones and lacks some. The sample has roughly 40,000 clones, about nine tenths seen once. V lost 7 bases to trimming and J lost 0 bases, with 16 bases between them. CDR1 and CDR2 (germline): MNHEY, SVGAGI. This CDR3 contains 15 residues. As for time point: week 5, during vaccination. One vaccine dose held 300 ug of mutant IDH1 20-mer peptide and came with topical imiquimod.

This chain links TRBV6-5 with TRBJ2-7; tentatively, D is TRBD2 (7 bases). This receptor was obtained from a middle-aged man with glioma. The sequenced sample was PBMCs, obtained from a glioma patient whose treatment included an IDH1 peptide vaccine. CDR3 sequence reads: CASNHQGRVSYEQYF. CDR3 DNA sequence: TGTGCCAGCAACCACCAGGGGAGGGTCTCCTACGAGCAGTACTTC.